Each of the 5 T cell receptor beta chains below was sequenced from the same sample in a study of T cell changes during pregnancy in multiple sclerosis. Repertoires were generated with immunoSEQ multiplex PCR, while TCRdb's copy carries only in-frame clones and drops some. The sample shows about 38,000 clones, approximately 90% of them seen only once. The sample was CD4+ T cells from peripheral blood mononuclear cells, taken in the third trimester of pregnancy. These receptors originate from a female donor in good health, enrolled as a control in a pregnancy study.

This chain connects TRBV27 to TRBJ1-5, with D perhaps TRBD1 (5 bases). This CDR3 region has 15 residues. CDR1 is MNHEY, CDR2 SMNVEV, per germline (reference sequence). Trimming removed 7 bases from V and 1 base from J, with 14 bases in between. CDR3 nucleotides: TGTGCCAGCAAAATCGGGGGGGAGAGCAATCAGCCCCAGCATTTT. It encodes CASKIGGESNQPQHF.

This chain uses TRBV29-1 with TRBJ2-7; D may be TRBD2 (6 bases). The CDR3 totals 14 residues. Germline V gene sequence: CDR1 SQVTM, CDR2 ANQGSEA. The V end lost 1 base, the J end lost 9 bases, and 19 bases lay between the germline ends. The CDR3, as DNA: TGCAGCGTTGAAGTGGTAATCGGGAGATCTCGGCAGTACTTC. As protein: CSVEVVIGRSRQYF.

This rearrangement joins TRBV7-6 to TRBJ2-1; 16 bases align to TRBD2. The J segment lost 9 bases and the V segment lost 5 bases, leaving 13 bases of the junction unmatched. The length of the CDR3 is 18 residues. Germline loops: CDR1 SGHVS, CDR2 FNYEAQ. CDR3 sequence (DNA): TGTGCCAGCAGCGAAGGGACTAGCGGGAGGGCCGGGGTTTTTGAGCAGTTCTTC. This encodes CASSEGTSGRAGVFEQFF.

In DNA, the CDR3 is TGTGCCAGTAGTAGGGGCAGGGACACTGAAGCTTTCTTT. It translates to CASSRGRDTEAFF. The rearrangement links TRBV19 to TRBJ1-1, with D possibly TRBD1 on 5 matching bases. The germline V and J ends were trimmed by 4 bases and 3 bases, with 9 bases remaining between them. Germline CDR1 and CDR2: LNHDA and SQIVND (reference sequence). This CDR3 comprises 13 residues.

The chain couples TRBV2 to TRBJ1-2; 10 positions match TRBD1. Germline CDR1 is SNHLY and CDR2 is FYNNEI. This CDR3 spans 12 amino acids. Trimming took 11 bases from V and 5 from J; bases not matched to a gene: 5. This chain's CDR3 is CAVPGQGYGYTF. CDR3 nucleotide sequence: TGTGCCGTTCCGGGACAGGGGTATGGCTACACCTTC.